This passage covers 2 T cell receptor beta chains from one sample sequenced in a study of regulatory T cells in long-lasting Graves disease. Library construction for TCR beta used iRepertoire HTBI primers and Arm-PCR of CDR3 regions. MiXCR, run by TCRdb on the multiplex PCR reads, gives a single entry per CDR3 protein. This sample yields more than 300,000 distinct CDR3 sequences, of which roughly 15% are seen a single time; approximately 22% belongs to the top ten. Time point: newly diagnosed GD, antithyroid drugs for less than 3 months. The TCR library was made from RNA extracted from PBMCs. This specimen consisted of peripheral blood mononuclear cells (PBMCs), obtained at new diagnosis, from a patient treated with antithyroid drugs. Every receptor here comes from a female donor with Graves disease.

This clonotype was picked up a small number of times. The junction does not match germline at one end; this may be a read error. The V and J genes are TRBV6-1 and TRBJ2-1; D not resolved. The length of the CDR3 is 14 residues. CDR1 and CDR2 from the germline V gene are MNHNS and SASEGT. CDR3 region: CASTLKGSYNEQLF. DNA of the CDR3: TGTGCCAGCACCCTGAAGGGTTCCTACAATGAGCAGCTCTTC.

This clonotype came up a few times. The rearrangement joins TRBV10-3 to TRBJ2-2; tentative D call: TRBD2 (6 bases). CDR3 length: 14 residues. Per the germline V gene, CDR1 is ENHRY and CDR2 is SYGVKD. Between the trimmed V and J ends, which lost 8 bases and 0 bases, there was a span of 10 bases. The CDR3 is CAIQEGSNTGELFF. CDR3 nucleotides: TGTGCCATCCAGGAGGGATCGAACACCGGGGAGCTGTTTTTT.